The present entry profiles one T cell receptor (beta chain) with its context. Its antigen is not identified. CDR1 SEHNR and CDR2 FQNEAQ come from the germline V gene (reference sequence). The CDR3 totals 14 residues. V shed 3 bases and J shed 1 base, with 9 bases lying between them. Some clones are missing from TCRdb's copy, which holds only in-frame ones; the method was immunoSEQ multiplex PCR. The table shows nearly 100,000 clones, with around 90% occurring only once. This sample was included in a study of graft-versus-host responses after intestinal transplantation. Study background: The transplants performed in recipients were multivisceral, liver-intestinal, or isolated intestinal. All recipients got anti-thymocyte globulin induction, then tacrolimus and steroids for about three years. The study, taken as a whole, reports: In recipient marrow, GvH clones were found, and some appeared first in ileum or blood. Within allografts, high graft-versus-host to host-versus-graft clonal ratios were seen among patients with graft-donor T cell macrochimerism.

Sequenced here: PBMCs, sampled 450 to 460 days after intestinal transplant. The clonotype was recovered from a human patient who received an intestinal transplant, so some T cells may come from the graft donor. The V and J genes are TRBV7-9 and TRBJ2-5; D assignment may be TRBD1 or TRBD2 (5 bases each). Written as DNA, the CDR3 is TGTGCCAGCAGCTTTGGGGGTGGCCAAGAGACCCAGTACTTC. It encodes CASSFGGGQETQYF.